This TCR beta chain was documented in a study of vaccination effects on CD4 cells after COVID-19 (dated by TCRdb to between 2021 and 2023). Background for the entire study: Participants received two doses of either the BNT162b2 or the mRNA-1273 mRNA SARS-CoV-2 vaccine. SARS-CoV-2 spike-specific CD4+ TCR repertoires were compared before and after mRNA vaccination in COVID-19 convalescent patients and in infection-naive vaccine recipients. The Oncomine TCR Beta short-read assay on an Illumina iSeq 100 was used to sequence cultures from other donors in the study. Altogether, around 9 COVID-19 convalescent patients and a few SARS-CoV-2-naive healthy vaccine recipients made up the full study. Broad study findings and their caveats: At late post-vaccination timepoints, both infection-induced and vaccine-induced clones showed marked clonal contraction, consistent with waning T cell responses. Among healthy vaccine recipients, nearly all vaccine-induced clones were SARS-CoV-2 mono-reactive, and just 1 of 255 was cross-reactive with common cold coronaviruses. The study was limited by a small number of convalescent patients and lacked early post-infection timepoints.

Regarding this clone: Its specific antigen is unknown. There are no base qualities to consult, and no much larger clone falls within one base.

The CDR3 runs 14 residues from the cysteine to the phenylalanine. Only the CDR3 DNA is retained, 42 bases long and in frame from the first base. To identify antigen-specific CD4+ T cell clonotypes by their expansion, the ViraFEST assay first stimulated PBMC with viral peptide pools and then applied TCR sequencing. After less than eleven days of culture, CD4+ T cells were isolated with the EasySep CD4+ T cell isolation kit. Negative nucleocapsid antibody results before and after vaccination confirmed that the healthy vaccine recipients had no prior SARS-CoV-2 infection. Roughly 2 million PBMC per well were cultured in IMDM with 5% human AB serum, roughly 10 IU/ml IL-2 and gentamicin, plus 10 ug/ml peptides. On days 3 and 7, half of the culture medium was replaced with fresh IL-2-containing medium. Unless noted otherwise, every peptide stimulation condition was grown in triplicate wells. Using Ficoll-Paque Plus gradient centrifugation, PBMC were separated from whole blood and then either used fresh or cryopreserved at -140C. The overlapping peptide pools covered the spike proteins of SARS-CoV-2 as well as those of the common cold coronaviruses HCoV-NL63, HCoV-OC43 and HCoV-229E. The QIAamp micro DNA kit was used to extract genomic DNA from the cultured CD4+ T cells.

Libraries were built with the immunoSEQ multiplex PCR assay. DNA from the cultured and isolated CD4+ T cells underwent TCR beta CDR3 sequencing. Concerning the study's data processing: Non-productive TCR sequences were removed, reads were trimmed to the CDR3 region, and CDR3s of at least 7 amino acids were retained. The MANAFEST web app was used to identify antigen-specific clonotypes by comparing expansion in peptide wells with expansion in reference cultures. To be called positive, a clone needed expansion at FDR<0.05 compared with the reference and with all other wells, an odds ratio greater than 5, and a frequency greater than 0.1% in two replicate wells. A clonotype was defined as cross-reactive if the clonotype was significantly expanded both in SARS-CoV-2 spike wells and in at least one common cold coronavirus spike condition. Levenshtein distance calculated with the stringdist R package was used to assess CDR3 similarity, and unrooted trees were constructed with ape in R 3.6.1. Here the immuneACCESS table is served through TCRdb, limited to in-frame sequences with V and J called. Missing clones are a known gap in these copies; in checked studies unresolved V genes cover under half, and the rest lacks a known reason. V, J and clone size were drawn from that table, and D and trimming were deduced from the DNA. This sample comprises approximately 76,000 clones, roughly 79% of them detected only once. The top ten constitute roughly a tenth of the sample.

This clonotype was sampled from a human donor who received a COVID-19 vaccine. The chain uses TRBV21-1 and TRBJ2-5. TRBV21-1 constitutes a pseudogene. This specimen was CD4+ T cells from PBMCs cultured with SARS-CoV-2 spike peptides, taken before COVID-19 vaccination. The sample's cell subset or site, from its label and the paper: SARS-CoV-2 spike overlapping peptide pool stimulation. Here the CDR3 is given as CASSNPRPRETQYF. The nucleotide sequence reads as follows: TGTGCCAGCAGCAATCCCCGGCCACGAGAGACCCAGTACTTC.